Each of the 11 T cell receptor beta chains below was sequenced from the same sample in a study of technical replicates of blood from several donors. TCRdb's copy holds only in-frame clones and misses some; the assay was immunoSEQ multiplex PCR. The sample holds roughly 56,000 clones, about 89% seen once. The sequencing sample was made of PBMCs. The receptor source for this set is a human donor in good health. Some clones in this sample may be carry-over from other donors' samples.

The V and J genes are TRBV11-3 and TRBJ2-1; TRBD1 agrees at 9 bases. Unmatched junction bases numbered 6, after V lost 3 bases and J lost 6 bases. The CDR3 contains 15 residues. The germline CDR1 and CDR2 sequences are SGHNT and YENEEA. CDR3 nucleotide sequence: TGTGCCAGCAGCTTGGGGGACAGGGCCACCAATGAGCAGTTCTTC. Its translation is CASSLGDRATNEQFF.

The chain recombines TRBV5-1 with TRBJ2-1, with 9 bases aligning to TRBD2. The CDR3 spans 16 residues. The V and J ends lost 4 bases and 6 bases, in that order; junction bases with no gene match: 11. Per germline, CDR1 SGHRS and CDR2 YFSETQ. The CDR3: CASSLETGTSSNEQFF. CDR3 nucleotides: TGCGCCAGCAGCCTGGAGACCGGGACTAGCTCCAATGAGCAGTTCTTC.

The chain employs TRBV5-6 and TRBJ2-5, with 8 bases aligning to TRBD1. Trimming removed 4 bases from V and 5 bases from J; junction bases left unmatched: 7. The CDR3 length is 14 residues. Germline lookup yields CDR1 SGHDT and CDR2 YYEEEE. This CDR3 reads CASSRTGPGETQYF. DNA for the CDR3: TGTGCCAGCAGCCGGACAGGGCCGGGGGAGACCCAGTACTTC.

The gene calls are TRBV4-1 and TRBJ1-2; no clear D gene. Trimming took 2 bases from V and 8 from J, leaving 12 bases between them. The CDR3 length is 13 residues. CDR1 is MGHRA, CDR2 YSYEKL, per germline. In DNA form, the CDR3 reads TGCGCCAGCAGCCAATCTGCCAGGTCCGGCTACACCTTC. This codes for CASSQSARSGYTF.

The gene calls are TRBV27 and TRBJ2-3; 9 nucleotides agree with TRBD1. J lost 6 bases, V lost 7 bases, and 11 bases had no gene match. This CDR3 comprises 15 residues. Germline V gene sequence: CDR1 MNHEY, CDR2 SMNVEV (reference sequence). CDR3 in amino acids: CASNPGTGRGDTQYF. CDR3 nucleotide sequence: TGTGCCAGCAACCCTGGGACAGGGAGGGGGGATACGCAGTATTTT.

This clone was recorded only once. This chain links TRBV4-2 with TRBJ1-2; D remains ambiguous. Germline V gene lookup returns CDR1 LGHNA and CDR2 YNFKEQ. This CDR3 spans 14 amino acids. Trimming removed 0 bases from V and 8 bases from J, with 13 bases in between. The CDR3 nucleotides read TGTGCCAGCAGCCAAGATCCGTCGGGGTCCGGCTACACCTTC. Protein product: CASSQDPSGSGYTF.

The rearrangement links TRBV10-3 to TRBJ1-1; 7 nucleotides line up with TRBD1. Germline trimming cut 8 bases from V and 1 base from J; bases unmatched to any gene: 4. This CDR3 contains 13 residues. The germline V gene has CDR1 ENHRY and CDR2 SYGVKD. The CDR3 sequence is CAIRDSQNTEAFF. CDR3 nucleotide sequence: TGTGCCATCCGGGACAGCCAGAACACTGAAGCTTTCTTT.

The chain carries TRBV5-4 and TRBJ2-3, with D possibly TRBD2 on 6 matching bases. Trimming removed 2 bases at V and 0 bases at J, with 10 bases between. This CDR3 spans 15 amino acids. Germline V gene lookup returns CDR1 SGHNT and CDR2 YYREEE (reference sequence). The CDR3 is CASSFGRGSTDTQYF. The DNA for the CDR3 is TGTGCCAGCAGCTTCGGTCGGGGGAGCACAGATACGCAGTATTTT.

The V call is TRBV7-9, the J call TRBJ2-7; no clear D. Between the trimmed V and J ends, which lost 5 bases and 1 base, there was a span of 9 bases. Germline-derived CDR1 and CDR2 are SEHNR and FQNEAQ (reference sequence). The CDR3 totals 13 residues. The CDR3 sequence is CASSLRWSYEQYF. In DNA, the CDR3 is TGTGCCAGCAGCCTCAGGTGGTCCTACGAGCAGTACTTC.

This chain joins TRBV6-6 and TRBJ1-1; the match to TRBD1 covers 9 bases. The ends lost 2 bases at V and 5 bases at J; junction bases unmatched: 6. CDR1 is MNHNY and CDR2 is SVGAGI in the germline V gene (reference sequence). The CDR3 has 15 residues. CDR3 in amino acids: CASSYLGTGRTEAFF. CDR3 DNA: TGTGCCAGCAGTTACCTCGGGACAGGGAGGACTGAAGCTTTCTTT.

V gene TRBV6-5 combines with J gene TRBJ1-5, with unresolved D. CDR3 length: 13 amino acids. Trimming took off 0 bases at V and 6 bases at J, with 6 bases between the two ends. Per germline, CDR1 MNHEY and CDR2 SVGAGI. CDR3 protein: CASSYSRSQPQHF. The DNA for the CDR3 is TGTGCCAGCAGTTACTCGAGGAGTCAGCCCCAGCATTTT.